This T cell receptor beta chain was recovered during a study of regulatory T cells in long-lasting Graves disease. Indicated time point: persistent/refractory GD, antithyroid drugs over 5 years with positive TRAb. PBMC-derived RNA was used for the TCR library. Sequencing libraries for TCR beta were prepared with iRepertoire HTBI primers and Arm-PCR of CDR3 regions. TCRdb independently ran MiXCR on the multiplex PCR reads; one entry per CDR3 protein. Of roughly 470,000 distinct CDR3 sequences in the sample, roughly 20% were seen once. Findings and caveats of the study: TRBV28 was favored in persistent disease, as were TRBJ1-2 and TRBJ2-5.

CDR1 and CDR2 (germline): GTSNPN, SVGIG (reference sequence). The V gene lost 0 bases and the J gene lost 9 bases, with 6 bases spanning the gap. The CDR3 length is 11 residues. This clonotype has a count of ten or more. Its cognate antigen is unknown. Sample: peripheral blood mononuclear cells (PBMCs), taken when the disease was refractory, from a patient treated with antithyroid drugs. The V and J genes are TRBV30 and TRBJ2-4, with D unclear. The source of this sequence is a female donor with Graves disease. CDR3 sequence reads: CAWSVLGIQYF. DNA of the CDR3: TGTGCCTGGAGTGTACTGGGCATTCAGTACTTC.